A selection of T cell receptor beta chains follows, all from one sample in a study of blood T cell repertoires in COVID-19. The table came from immunoSEQ multiplex PCR; TCRdb's copy has only in-frame clones and leaves some out. The data contain 65,000 to 90,000 clones, 83% of them singletons. The specimen sequenced was peripheral blood. These receptor sequences come from a woman older than 75 with acute or convalescent COVID-19. The CDR3 runs from the conserved cysteine through the conserved F or W.

CDR3 protein | V gene
CASPPGTGGGTDTQYF | TRBV28
CASIETSGAVEQFF | TRBV7-9
CASSLPAGARDTGELFF | TRBV7-2
CASSKILKASGDETQYF | TRBV21-1
CASSPVLAGGGHEQFF | TRBV4-1
CASSPTGQTYEQYF | TRBV18
CASSSLTGQGWVEQYF | TRBV11-2
CAVGTGFSSPLHF | TRBV27
CASSPGGNEQFF | TRBV7-7
CASSLEGGRREKLFF | TRBV3-1/TRBV3-2
CASWRGTYNEQFF | TRBV10-2
CAISWGTSGDTGELFF | TRBV10-3
CASSATGSSYNEQFF | TRBV9
CATSDSAAALEDTQYF | TRBV24-1
CASSFDGQIYEQYF | TRBV7-9
CASSQLAGVPYEQYF | TRBV7-2
CASSLFSGTGEQYF | TRBV7-9
CASRDRVHGELFF | TRBV10-1
CASSPRGDRTDNEQFF | TRBV5-4
CASSPAQGARETQYF | TRBV7-9
CSVGGSADTQYF | TRBV29-1
CASSPTGLNIQYF | TRBV12-3/TRBV12-4
CASSAQGAAPAEAFF | TRBV7-8
CASSYGTAETQYF | TRBV6-5
CASSPPGGWEKLFF | TRBV28
CAISRNVRDSSTDTQYF | TRBV10-3
CASSEATSTDTQYF | TRBV2
CATSGTGTGAYEQYF | TRBV24-1
CASSPGTGLVETQYF | TRBV18
CASSTQGNQPQHF | TRBV19
CSVLSVNTQYF | TRBV29-1
CASSPRPSGGPGGANVLTF | TRBV18
CASSFGSGGGSGELFF | TRBV11-2
CASSKGANQETQYF | TRBV21-1
CASSIDFGSSYEQYF | TRBV19
CASSDWVGGPYGELFF | TRBV6-1
CASSLGLLNNEQFF | TRBV18
CASSPRGINTEAFF | TRBV4-2
CASSEQRQGAGEQYF | TRBV6-1
CASSYRDQPQHF | TRBV6-6
CASSHPGQGAGTDTQYF | TRBV5-1
CASSLGGTDYEQYF | TRBV7-2
CASSPGTANEQFF | TRBV5-1
CASSVGGGGGYTQYF | TRBV7-2
CASSAQGRTEAFF | TRBV7-2
CASSHSGQGGGSDYGYTF | TRBV16
CAWSVAGGNEKLFF | TRBV30
CSASVSRELFF | TRBV20-1
CASSLVQGTQYF | TRBV5-6
CASRSDTGELFF | TRBV2
CASSPAGSSYNEQFF | TRBV5-1